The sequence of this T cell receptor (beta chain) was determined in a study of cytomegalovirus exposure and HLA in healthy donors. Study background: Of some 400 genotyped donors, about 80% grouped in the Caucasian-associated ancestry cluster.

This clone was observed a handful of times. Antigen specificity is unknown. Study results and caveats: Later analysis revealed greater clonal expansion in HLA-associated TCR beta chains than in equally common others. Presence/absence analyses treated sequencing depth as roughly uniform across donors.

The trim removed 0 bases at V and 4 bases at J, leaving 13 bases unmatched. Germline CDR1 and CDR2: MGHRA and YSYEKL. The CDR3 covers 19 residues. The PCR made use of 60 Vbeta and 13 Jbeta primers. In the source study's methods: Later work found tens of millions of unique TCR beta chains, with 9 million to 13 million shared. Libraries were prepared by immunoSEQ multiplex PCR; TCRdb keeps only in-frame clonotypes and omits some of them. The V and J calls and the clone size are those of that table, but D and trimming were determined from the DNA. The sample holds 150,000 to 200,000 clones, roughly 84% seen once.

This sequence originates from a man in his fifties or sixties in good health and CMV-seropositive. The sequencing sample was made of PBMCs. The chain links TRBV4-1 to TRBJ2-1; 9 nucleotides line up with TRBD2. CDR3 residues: CASSQDDAGGLGEYNEQFF. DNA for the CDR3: TGCGCCAGCAGCCAAGATGACGCGGGAGGGCTAGGGGAATACAATGAGCAGTTCTTC.